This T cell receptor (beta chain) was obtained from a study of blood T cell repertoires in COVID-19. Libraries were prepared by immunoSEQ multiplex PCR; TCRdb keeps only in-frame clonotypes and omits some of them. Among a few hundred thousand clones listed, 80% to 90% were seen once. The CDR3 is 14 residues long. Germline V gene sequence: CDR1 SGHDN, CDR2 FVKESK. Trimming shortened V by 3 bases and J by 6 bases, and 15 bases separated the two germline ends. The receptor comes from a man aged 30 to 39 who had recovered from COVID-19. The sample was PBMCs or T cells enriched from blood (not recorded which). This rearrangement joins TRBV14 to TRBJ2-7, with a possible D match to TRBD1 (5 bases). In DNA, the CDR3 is TGTGCCAGCAGCCAGGGGCCACCTGAGCGCGAGCAGTACTTC. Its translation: CASSQGPPEREQYF.